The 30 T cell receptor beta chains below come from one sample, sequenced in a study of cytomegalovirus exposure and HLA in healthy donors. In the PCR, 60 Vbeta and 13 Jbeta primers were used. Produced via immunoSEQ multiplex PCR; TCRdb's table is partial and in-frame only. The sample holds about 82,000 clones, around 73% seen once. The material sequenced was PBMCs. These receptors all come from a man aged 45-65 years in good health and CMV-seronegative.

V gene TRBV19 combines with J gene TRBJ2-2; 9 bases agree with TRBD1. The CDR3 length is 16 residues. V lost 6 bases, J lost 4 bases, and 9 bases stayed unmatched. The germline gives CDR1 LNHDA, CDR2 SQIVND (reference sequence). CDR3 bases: TGTGCCAGTAGGCTCACCGGGACAGGGTTCACCGGGGAGCTGTTTTTT. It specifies CASRLTGTGFTGELFF.

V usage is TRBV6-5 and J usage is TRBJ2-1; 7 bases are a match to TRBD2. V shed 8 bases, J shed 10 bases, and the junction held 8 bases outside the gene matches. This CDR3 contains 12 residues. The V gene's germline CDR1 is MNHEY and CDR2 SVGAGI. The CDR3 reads CASGNLADEQFF. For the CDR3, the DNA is TGTGCCAGCGGTAATCTAGCGGACGAGCAGTTCTTC.

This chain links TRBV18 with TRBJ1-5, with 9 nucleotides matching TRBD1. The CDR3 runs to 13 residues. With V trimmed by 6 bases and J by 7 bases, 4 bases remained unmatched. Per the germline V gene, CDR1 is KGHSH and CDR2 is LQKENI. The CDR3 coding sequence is TGTGCCAGCTCTTCGACAGGGGGACAGCCCCAGCATTTT. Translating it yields CASSSTGGQPQHF.

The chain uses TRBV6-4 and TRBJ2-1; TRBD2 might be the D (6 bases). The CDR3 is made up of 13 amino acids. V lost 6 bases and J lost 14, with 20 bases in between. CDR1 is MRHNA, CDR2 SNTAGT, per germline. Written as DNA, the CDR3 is TGTGCCAGCAGCGGGACGCCGCGGGGCGAAAAGTTCTTC. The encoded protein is CASSGTPRGEKFF.

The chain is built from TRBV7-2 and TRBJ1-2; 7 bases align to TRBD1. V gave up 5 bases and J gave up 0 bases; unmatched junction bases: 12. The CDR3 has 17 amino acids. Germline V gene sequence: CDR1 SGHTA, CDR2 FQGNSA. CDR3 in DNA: TGTGCCAGCAGCCCTCAAGGGACAGTCGGGGCTAACTATGGCTACACCTTC. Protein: CASSPQGTVGANYGYTF.

The CDR3: CASSEPFTGTAFTDTQYF. The CDR3 region has the DNA TGTGCCAGCAGTGAACCATTCACCGGGACAGCGTTCACAGATACGCAGTATTTT. The rearrangement uses TRBV2 and TRBJ2-3; 7 bases map to TRBD1. J gave up 2 bases and V 2 bases, and 13 bases lay outside the gene matches. Germline V gene data show CDR1 as SNHLY and CDR2 as FYNNEI. CDR3 size: 18 residues.

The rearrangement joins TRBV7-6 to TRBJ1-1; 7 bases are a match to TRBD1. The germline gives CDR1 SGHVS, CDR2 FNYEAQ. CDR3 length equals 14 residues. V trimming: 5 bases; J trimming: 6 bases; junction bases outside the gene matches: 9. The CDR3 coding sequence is TGTGCCAGCAGCACGGACAGGTTATTTTCTGAAGCTTTCTTT. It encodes CASSTDRLFSEAFF.

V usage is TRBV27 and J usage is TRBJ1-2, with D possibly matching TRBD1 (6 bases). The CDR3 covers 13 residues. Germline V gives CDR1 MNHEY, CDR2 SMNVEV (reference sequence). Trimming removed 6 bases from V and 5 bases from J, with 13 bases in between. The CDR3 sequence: CASSPDRRYGYTF. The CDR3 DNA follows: TGTGCCAGCAGCCCAGACAGGCGGTATGGCTACACCTTC.

Written as DNA, the CDR3 is TGTGCCACCAAAAAAACTAGCGGGAACACCGGGGAGCTGTTTTTT. This translates into CATKKTSGNTGELFF. The V and J genes are TRBV15 and TRBJ2-2; 8 bases line up with TRBD2. CDR3 size: 15 residues. The germline V gene encodes CDR1 LNHNV and CDR2 YYDKDF (reference sequence). V was pared by 7 bases and J by 1 base, with 5 bases of the junction left unmatched. Using reference TRBV15 and TRBJ2-2 for the parts outside the CDR3, the full variable domain is DAMVIQNPRYQVTQFGKPVTLSCSQTLNHNVMYWYQQKSSQAPKLLFHYYDKDFNNEADTPDNFQSRRPNTSFCFLDIRSPGLGDTAMYLCATKKTSGNTGELFFGEGSRLTVL.

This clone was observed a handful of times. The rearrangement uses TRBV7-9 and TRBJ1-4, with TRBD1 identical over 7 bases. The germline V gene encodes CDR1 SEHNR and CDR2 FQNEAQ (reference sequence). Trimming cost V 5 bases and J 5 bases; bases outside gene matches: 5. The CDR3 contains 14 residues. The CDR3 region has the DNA TGTGCCAGCAGCCCAGGGGGAGGAAATGAAAAACTGTTTTTT. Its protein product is CASSPGGGNEKLFF.

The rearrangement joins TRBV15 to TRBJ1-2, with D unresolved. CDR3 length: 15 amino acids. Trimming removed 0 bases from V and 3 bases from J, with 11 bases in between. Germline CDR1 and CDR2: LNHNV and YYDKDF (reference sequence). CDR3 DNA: TGTGCCACCAGCAGAGAGGCGGGAGGGTACTATGGCTACACCTTC. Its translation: CATSREAGGYYGYTF. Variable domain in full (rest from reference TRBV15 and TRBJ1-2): DAMVIQNPRYQVTQFGKPVTLSCSQTLNHNVMYWYQQKSSQAPKLLFHYYDKDFNNEADTPDNFQSRRPNTSFCFLDIRSPGLGDTAMYLCATSREAGGYYGYTFGSGTRLTVV.

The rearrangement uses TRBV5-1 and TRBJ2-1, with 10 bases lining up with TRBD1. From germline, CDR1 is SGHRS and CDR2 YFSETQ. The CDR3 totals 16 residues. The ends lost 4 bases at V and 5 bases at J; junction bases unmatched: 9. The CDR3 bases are TGCGCCAGCAGCCGGAGGCCCGGGACAGGGGACAATGAGCAGTTCTTC. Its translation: CASSRRPGTGDNEQFF.

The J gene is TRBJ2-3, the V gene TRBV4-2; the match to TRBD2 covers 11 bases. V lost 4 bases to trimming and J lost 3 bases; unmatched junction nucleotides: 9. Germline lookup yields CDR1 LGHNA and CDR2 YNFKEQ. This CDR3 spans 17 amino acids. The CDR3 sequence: CASSRPLAGGRTDTQYF. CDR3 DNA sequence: TGTGCCAGCAGCCGGCCTCTAGCGGGGGGCCGTACAGATACGCAGTATTTT.

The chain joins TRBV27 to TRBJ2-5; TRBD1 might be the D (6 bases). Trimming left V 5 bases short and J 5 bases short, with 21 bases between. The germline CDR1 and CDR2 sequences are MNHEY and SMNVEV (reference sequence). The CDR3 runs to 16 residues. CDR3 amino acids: CASSPIRDRLEETQYF. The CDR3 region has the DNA TGTGCCAGCAGTCCGATCCGCGACAGGCTAGAGGAGACCCAGTACTTC.

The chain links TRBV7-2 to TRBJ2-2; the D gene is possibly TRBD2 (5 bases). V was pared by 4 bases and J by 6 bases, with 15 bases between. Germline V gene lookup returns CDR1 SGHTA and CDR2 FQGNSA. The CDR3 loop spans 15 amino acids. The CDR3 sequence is CASSSSGSSAGELFF. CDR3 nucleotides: TGTGCCAGCAGCTCAAGCGGATCATCTGCCGGGGAGCTGTTTTTT.

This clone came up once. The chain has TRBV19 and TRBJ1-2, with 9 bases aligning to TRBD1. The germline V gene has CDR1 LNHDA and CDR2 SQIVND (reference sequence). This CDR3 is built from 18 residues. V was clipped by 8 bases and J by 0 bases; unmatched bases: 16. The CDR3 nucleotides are TGTGCCAGTGATGGAGACAGGGGGAGCGTCACAGCTAACTATGGCTACACCTTC. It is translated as CASDGDRGSVTANYGYTF.

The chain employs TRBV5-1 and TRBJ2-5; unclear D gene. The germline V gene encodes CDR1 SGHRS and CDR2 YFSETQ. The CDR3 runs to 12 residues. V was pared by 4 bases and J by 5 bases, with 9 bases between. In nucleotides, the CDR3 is TGCGCCAGCAGCCGAACCAGGGAGACCCAGTACTTC. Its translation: CASSRTRETQYF. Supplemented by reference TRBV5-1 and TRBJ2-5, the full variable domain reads KAGVTQTPRYLIKTRGQQVTLSCSPISGHRSVSWYQQTPGQGLQFLFEYFSETQRNKGNFPGRFSGRQFSNSRSEMNVSTLELGDSALYLCASSRTRETQYFGPGTRLLVL.

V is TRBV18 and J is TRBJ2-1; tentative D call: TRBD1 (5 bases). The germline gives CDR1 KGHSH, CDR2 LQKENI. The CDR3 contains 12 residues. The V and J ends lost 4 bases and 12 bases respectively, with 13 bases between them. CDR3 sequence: CASSLKGDRQFF. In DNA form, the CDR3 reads TGTGCCAGCTCACTAAAAGGAGACAGGCAGTTCTTC.

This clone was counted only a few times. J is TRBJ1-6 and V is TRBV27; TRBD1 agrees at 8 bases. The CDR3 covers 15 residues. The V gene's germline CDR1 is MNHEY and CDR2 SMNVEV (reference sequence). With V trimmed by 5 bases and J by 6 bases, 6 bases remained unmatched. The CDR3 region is CASSPGQGANSPLHF. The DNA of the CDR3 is TGTGCCAGCAGTCCCGGACAGGGAGCTAATTCACCCCTCCACTTT.

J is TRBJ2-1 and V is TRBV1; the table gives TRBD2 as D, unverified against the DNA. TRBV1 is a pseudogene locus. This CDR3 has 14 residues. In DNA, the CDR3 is TGCACCAGCAGCCAAGATGGGAGAGACAATGAGCAGTTCTTC. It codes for CTSSQDGRDNEQFF.

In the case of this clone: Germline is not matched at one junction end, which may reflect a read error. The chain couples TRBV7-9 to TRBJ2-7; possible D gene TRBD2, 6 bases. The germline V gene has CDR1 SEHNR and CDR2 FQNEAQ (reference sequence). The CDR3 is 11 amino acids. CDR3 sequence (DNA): TGTTCCAGCAGCTTCGCGGGACAGCAGTACTTC. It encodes CSSSFAGQQYF. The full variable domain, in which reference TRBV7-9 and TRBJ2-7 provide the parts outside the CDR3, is DTGVSQNPRHKITKRGQNVTFRCDPISEHNRLYWYRQTLGQGPEFLTYFQNEAQLEKSRLLSDRFSAERPKGSFSTLEIQRTEQGDSAMYLCSSSFAGQQYFGPGTRLTVT.

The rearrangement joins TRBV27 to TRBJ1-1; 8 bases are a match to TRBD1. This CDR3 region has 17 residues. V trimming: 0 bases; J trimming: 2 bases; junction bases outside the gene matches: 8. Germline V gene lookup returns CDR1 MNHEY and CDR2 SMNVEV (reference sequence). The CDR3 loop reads CASSLSVTGEGNTEAFF. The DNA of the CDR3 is TGTGCCAGCAGTTTATCGGTGACAGGGGAAGGAAACACTGAAGCTTTCTTT.

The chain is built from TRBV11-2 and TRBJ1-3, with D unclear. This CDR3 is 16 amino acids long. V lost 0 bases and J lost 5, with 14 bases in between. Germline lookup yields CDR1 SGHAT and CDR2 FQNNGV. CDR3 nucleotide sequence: TGTGCCAGCAGCTTAGATACGACTCAAAGGAGAAACACCATATATTTT. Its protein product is CASSLDTTQRRNTIYF. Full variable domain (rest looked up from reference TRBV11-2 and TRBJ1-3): EAGVAQSPRYKIIEKRQSVAFWCNPISGHATLYWYQQILGQGPKLLIQFQNNGVVDDSQLPKDRFSAERLKGVDSTLKIQPAKLEDSAVYLCASSLDTTQRRNTIYFGEGSWLTVV.

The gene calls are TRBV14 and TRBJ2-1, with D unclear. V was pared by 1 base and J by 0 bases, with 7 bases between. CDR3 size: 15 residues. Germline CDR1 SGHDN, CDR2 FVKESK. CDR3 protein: CASSQAQSSYNEQFF. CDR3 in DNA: TGTGCCAGCAGCCAAGCACAGAGCTCCTACAATGAGCAGTTCTTC.

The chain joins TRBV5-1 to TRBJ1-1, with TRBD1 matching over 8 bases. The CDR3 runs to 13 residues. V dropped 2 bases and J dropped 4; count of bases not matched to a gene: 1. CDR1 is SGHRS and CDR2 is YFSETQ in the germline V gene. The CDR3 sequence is CASSFTGGTEAFF. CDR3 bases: TGCGCCAGCAGCTTTACAGGGGGCACTGAAGCTTTCTTT.

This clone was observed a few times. The CDR3 loop reads CASSELSSSGSETQYF. Written as DNA, the CDR3 is TGTGCCAGCAGTGAATTAAGTTCTAGCGGGAGCGAGACCCAGTACTTC. The chain has TRBV6-1 and TRBJ2-5, with TRBD2 matching 10 bases. CDR1 and CDR2 (germline): MNHNS, SASEGT. V lost 2 bases to trimming and J lost 5 bases; unmatched junction nucleotides: 8. The CDR3 runs 16 residues.

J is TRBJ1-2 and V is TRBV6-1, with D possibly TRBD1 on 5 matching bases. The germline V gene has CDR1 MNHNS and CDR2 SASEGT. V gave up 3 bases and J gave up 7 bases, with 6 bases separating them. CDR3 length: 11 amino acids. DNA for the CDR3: TGTGCCAGCAGTGAGGGGGGTGGCTACACCTTC. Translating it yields CASSEGGGYTF.

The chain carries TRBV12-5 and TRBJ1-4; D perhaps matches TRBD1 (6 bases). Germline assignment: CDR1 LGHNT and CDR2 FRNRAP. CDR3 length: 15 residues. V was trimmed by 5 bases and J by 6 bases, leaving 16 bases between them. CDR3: CASGPGQTTHEKLFF. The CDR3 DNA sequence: TGTGCTAGTGGTCCCGGACAGACCACTCATGAAAAACTGTTTTTT.

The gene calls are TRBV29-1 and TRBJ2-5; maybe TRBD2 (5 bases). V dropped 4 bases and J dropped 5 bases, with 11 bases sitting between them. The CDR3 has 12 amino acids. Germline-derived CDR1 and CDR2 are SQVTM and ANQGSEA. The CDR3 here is CSVVGSGETQYF. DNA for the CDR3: TGCAGCGTTGTAGGAAGCGGCGAGACCCAGTACTTC.

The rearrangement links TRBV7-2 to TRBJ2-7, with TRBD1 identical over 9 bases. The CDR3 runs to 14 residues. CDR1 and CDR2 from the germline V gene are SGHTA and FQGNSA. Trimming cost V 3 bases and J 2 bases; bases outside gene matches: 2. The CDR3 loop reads CASSFDRGAYEQYF. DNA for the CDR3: TGTGCCAGCAGCTTTGACAGGGGGGCCTACGAGCAGTACTTC.